A single T cell receptor beta chain is shown here with its context. The antigen is not known. This entry comes from a study of cytomegalovirus exposure and HLA in healthy donors. The CDR3 totals 15 residues. V shed 2 bases, J shed 0 bases, and the junction held 2 bases outside the gene matches. Germline loops: CDR1 SGHDN, CDR2 FVKESK. PCR was performed using 60 Vbeta and 13 Jbeta primers. Sequencing used immunoSEQ multiplex PCR; TCRdb keeps in-frame clones, though not all of them. Among 150,000 to 200,000 clones listed, roughly three quarters were seen once. Study results and caveats: When presence/absence was analysed, sequencing depth was taken to be roughly uniform across donors.

This receptor was obtained from a woman in her forties or fifties in good health and CMV-seronegative. The V and J genes are TRBV14 and TRBJ1-1; TRBD1 agrees at 8 bases. Sequencing was performed on PBMCs. CDR3 bases: TGTGCCAGCAGCCAACGGACAGGGATGAACACTGAAGCTTTCTTT. This sequence encodes CASSQRTGMNTEAFF.